The 14 T cell receptor beta chains below were found in one sample sequenced in a study of radiotherapy plus CTLA-4 blockade in lung cancer. Measured with immunoSEQ multiplex PCR; TCRdb has only the in-frame clones, and not every one. This table has over 40,000 clones, roughly 80% appearing once. The starting material was peripheral blood, obtained from a patient treated with radiotherapy plus ipilimumab. These receptors were obtained from a human donor with non-small cell lung cancer who had stable disease on radiotherapy plus ipilimumab.

This chain links TRBV4-3 with TRBJ2-3; 12 nucleotides line up with TRBD2. Trimming took 0 bases from V and 4 from J; bases not matched to a gene: 2. The CDR3 extends over 16 amino acids. Germline V gene data show CDR1 as LGHNA and CDR2 as YSLEER. The CDR3 nucleotides read TGCGCCAGCAGCCAAGACCGACTAGCGGGAGCAGATACGCAGTATTTT. Encoded protein: CASSQDRLAGADTQYF.

This clone showed up just once. The CDR3 loop is CASRSNRGSINTEAFF. The CDR3 DNA reads TGTGCCAGCAGATCGAATCGGGGTTCGATAAACACTGAAGCTTTCTTT. The V call is TRBV2, the J call TRBJ1-1; no reliable D call. The V end lost 6 bases, the J end lost 2 bases, and 19 bases lay between the germline ends. The CDR3 has 16 residues. The V gene's germline CDR1 is SNHLY and CDR2 FYNNEI. Variable domain in full (rest from reference TRBV2 and TRBJ1-1): EPEVTQTPSHQVTQMGQEVILRCVPISNHLYFYWYRQILGQKVEFLVSFYNNEISEKSEIFDDQFSVERPDGSNFTLKIRSTKLEDSAMYFCASRSNRGSINTEAFFGQGTRLTVV.

The V gene is TRBV9, the J gene TRBJ2-1; 8 bases agree with TRBD2. In germline, CDR1 is SGDLS, CDR2 YYNGEE. J was trimmed by 7 bases and V by 4 bases; bases with no gene match: 10. This CDR3 has 15 residues. In nucleotides, the CDR3 is TGTGCCAGCAGCCAGGCGGGGCCGGGGGGGAATGAGCAGTTCTTC. Translated, it gives CASSQAGPGGNEQFF.

This rearrangement joins TRBV19 to TRBJ1-2; 9 bases match TRBD1. V was clipped by 5 bases and J by 4 bases; unmatched bases: 5. Germline-derived CDR1 and CDR2 are LNHDA and SQIVND (reference sequence). This CDR3 contains 14 residues. As DNA, the CDR3 is TGTGCCAGTAGTGACCCGGGACAGGGCTATGGCTACACCTTC. This codes for CASSDPGQGYGYTF.

The chain links TRBV30 to TRBJ1-3; a weak D match, TRBD1 (5 bases). The germline V gene has CDR1 GTSNPN and CDR2 SVGIG (reference sequence). With 0 bases removed from V and 0 bases from J, the gap between germline ends came to 9 bases. This CDR3 is built from 15 residues. In DNA, the CDR3 is TGTGCCTGGAGTGTGGGGCCGAACTCTGGAAACACCATATATTTT. Translation: CAWSVGPNSGNTIYF.

This chain joins TRBV10-3 and TRBJ1-1; no definite D call. V shed 5 bases and J shed 3 bases, with 13 bases lying between them. The V gene's germline CDR1 is ENHRY and CDR2 SYGVKD. The CDR3 has 14 amino acids. The CDR3: CAISRTGGDTEAFF. The CDR3 nucleotides are TGTGCCATCAGTCGGACCGGCGGGGACACTGAAGCTTTCTTT.

The chain combines TRBV27 with TRBJ2-7; maybe TRBD2 (5 bases). CDR1 is MNHEY, CDR2 SMNVEV, per germline (reference sequence). The CDR3 spans 12 residues. Trimming cost V 7 bases and J 1 base, with 8 bases left between them. CDR3 coding DNA: TGTGCCAGCATCGGGGAATCCTACGAGCAGTACTTC. Encoded protein: CASIGESYEQYF.

The chain links TRBV7-8 to TRBJ2-7; 7 positions match TRBD2. V shed 6 bases, J shed 4 bases, and the junction held 9 bases outside the gene matches. The CDR3 contains 14 residues. Germline CDR1 SGHVS, CDR2 FQNEAQ. Here the CDR3 reads CASSPGGGGYEQYF. CDR3 in DNA: TGTGCCAGCAGTCCTGGGGGGGGAGGGTACGAGCAGTACTTC.

The J gene is TRBJ2-5, the V gene TRBV6-1, with 7 bases identical to TRBD2. In germline, CDR1 is MNHNS, CDR2 SASEGT. This CDR3 spans 15 amino acids. The ends lost 6 bases at V and 5 bases at J; junction bases unmatched: 12. This CDR3 is CASSDWGGSRETQYF. The CDR3 DNA reads TGTGCCAGCAGCGACTGGGGGGGGTCACGGGAGACCCAGTACTTC.

In this sample, this clone turned up a few times. This chain joins TRBV5-1 and TRBJ2-2, with D possibly TRBD1 on 6 matching bases. V lost 3 bases and J lost 1, with 19 bases in between. The V gene's germline CDR1 is SGHRS and CDR2 YFSETQ. The CDR3 is 18 residues long. The CDR3 loop reads CASSSIFPATGNTGELFF. The DNA of the CDR3 is TGCGCCAGCAGCTCGATTTTTCCGGCGACAGGGAACACCGGGGAGCTGTTTTTT.

The rearrangement uses TRBV27 and TRBJ1-6, with 9 bases matching TRBD1. Germline CDR1 reads MNHEY; CDR2 reads SMNVEV (reference sequence). The CDR3 has 15 residues. J lost 9 bases, V lost 2 bases, and 5 bases had no gene match. For the CDR3, the DNA is TGTGCCAGCAGTTTACAGACAGGGGGAGGTTCACCCCTCCACTTT. Its translation: CASSLQTGGGSPLHF.

This chain joins TRBV5-8 and TRBJ2-7; the D is unclear. V dropped 2 bases and J dropped 2 bases, with 11 bases sitting between them. The CDR3 consists of 14 residues. Per the germline V gene, CDR1 is SGHTS and CDR2 is YDEGEE. CDR3 sequence (DNA): TGTGCCAGCAGCTTCCCTCAGGTACCCTACGAGCAGTACTTC. Residues: CASSFPQVPYEQYF.

The chain employs TRBV4-1 and TRBJ2-5, with D perhaps matching TRBD2 (6 bases). The DNA matches TRBJ2-7 better at its end, which makes the J call doubtful. The CDR3 spans 13 residues. In germline, CDR1 is MGHRA, CDR2 YSYEKL. This chain's CDR3 is CASSGGTSYEQYF. In DNA, the CDR3 is TGCGCCAGCAGCGGCGGGACTTCCTACGAGCAGTACTTC.

This clone has only a few counts. This chain connects TRBV2 to TRBJ2-1; 9 bases map to TRBD2. This CDR3 is built from 15 residues. V lost 4 bases, J lost 3 bases, and 4 bases stayed unmatched. Germline values: CDR1 SNHLY, CDR2 FYNNEI. The DNA for the CDR3 is TGTGCCAGCAGTGCTGCTAGCGGGATCTACAATGAGCAGTTCTTC. Translated: CASSAASGIYNEQFF.